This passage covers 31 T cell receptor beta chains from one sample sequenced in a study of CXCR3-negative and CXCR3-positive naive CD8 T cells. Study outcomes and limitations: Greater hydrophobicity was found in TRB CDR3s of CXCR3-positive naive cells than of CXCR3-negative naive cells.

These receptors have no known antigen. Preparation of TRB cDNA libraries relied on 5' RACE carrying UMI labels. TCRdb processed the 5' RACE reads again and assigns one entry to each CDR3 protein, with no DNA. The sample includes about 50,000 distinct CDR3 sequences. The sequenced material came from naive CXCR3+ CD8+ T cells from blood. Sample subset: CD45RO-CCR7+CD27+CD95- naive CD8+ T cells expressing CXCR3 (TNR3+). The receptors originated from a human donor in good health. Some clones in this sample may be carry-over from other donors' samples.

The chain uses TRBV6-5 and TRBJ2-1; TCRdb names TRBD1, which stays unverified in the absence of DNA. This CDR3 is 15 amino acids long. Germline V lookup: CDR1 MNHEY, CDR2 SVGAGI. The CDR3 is CASSTNPPRLNEQFF.

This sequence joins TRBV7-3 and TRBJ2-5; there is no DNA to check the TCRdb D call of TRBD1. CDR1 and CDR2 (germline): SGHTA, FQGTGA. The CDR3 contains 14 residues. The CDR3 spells CASGRGGAGETQYF. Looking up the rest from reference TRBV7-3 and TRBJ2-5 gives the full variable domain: GAGVSQTPSNKVTEKGKYVELRCDPISGHTALYWYRQSLGQGPEFLIYFQGTGAADDSGLPNDRFFAVRPEGSVSTLKIQRTERGDSAVYLCASGRGGAGETQYFGPGTRLLVL.

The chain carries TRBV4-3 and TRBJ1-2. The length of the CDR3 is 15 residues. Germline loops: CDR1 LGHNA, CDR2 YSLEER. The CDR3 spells CASSQVGFDYYGYTF.

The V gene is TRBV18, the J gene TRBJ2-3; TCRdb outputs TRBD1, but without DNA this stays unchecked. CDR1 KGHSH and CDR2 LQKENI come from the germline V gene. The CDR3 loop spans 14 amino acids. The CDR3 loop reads CASSPEGGADTQYF.

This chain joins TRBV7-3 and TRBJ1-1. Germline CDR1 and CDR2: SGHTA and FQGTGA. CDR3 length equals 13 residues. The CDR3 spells CASSRTLNTEAFF.

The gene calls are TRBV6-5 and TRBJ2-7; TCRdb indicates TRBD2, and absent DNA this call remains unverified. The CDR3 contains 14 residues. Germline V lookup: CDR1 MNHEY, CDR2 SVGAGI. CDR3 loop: CASSYGTARYEQYF.

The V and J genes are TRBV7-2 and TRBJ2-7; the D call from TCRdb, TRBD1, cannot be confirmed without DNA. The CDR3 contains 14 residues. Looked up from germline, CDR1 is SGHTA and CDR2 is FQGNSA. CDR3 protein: CASSFVPRNYEQYF.

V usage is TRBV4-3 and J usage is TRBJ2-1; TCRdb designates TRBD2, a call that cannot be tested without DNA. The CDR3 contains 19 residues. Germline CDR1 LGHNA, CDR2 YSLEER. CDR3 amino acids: CASSQSPDTSGGHYNEQFF.

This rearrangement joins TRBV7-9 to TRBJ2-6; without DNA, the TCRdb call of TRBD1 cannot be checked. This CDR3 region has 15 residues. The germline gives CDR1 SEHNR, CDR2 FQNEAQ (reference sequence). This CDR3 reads CASSLAGSGANVLTF.

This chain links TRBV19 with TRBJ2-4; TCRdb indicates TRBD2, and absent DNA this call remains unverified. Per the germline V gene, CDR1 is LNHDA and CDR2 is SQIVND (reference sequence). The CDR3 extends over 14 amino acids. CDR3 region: CASSTPSGKNIQYF.

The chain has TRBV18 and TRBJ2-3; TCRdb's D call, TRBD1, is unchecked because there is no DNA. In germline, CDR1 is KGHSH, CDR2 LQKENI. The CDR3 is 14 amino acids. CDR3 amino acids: CASSPGAGADTQYF.

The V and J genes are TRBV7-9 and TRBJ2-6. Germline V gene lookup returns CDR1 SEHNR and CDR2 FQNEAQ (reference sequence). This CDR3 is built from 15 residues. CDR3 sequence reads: CASSLGGLGANVLTF. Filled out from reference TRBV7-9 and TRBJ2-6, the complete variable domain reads DTGVSQNPRHKITKRGQNVTFRCDPISEHNRLYWYRQTLGQGPEFLTYFQNEAQLEKSRLLSDRFSAERPKGSFSTLEIQRTEQGDSAMYLCASSLGGLGANVLTFGAGSRLTVL.

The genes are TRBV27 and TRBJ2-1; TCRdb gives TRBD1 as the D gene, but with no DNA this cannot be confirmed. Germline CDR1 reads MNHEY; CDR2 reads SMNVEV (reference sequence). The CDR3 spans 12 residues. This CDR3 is CAGRPGDNEQFF.

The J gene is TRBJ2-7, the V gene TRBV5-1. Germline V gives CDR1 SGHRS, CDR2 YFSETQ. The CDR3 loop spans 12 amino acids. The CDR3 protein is CASSENSYEQYF.

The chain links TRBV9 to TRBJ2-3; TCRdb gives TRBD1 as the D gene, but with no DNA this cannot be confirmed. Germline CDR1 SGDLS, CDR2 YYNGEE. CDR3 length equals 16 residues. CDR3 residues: CASSERDRAFGDTQYF. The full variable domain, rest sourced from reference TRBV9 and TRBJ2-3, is DSGVTQTPKHLITATGQRVTLRCSPRSGDLSVYWYQQSLDQGLQFLIQYYNGEERAKGNILERFSAQQFPDLHSELNLSSLELGDSALYFCASSERDRAFGDTQYFGPGTRLTVL.

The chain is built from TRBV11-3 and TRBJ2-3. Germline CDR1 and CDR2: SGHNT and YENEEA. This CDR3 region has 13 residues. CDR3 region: CASSEAASDTQYF.

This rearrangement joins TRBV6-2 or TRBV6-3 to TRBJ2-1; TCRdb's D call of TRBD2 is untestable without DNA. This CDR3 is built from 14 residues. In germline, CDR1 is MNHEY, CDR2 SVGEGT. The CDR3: CASSSGGAFNEQFF.

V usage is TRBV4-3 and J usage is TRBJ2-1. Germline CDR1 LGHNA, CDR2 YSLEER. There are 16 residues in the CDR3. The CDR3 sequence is CASSQDSGRTYNEQSF.

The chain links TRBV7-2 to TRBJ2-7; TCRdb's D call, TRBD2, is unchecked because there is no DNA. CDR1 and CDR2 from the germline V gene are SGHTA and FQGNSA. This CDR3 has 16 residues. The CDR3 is CASSYASSGAAYEQYF.

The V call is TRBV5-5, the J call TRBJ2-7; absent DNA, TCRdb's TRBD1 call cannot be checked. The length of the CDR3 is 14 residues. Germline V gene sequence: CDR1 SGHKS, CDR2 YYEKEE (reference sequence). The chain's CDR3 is CASSVGHGEYEQYF. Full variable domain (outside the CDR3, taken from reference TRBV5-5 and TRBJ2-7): DAGVTQSPTHLIKTRGQQVTLRCSPISGHKSVSWYQQVLGQGPQFIFQYYEKEERGRGNFPDRFSARQFPNYSSELNVNALLLGDSALYLCASSVGHGEYEQYFGPGTRLTVT.

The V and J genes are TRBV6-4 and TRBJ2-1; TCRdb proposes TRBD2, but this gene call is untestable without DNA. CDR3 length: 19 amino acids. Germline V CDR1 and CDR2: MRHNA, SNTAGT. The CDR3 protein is CASSDRIAGDLSSYNEQFF.

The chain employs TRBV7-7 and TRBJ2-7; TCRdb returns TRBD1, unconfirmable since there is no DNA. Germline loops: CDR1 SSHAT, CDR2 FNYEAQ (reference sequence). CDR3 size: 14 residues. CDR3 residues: CASSVGTGTYEQYF.

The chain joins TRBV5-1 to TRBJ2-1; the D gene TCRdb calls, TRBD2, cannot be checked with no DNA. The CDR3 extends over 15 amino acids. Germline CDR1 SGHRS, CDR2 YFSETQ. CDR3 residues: CASSDGTSGTDEQFF.

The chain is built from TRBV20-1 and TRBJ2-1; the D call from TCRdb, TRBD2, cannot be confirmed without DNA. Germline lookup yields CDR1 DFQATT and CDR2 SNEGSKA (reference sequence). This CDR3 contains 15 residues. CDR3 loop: CSAPAWASGYNEQFF.

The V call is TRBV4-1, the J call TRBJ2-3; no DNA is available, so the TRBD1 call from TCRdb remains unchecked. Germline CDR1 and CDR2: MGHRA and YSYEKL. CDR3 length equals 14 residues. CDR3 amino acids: CASSQDGGGDTQYF.

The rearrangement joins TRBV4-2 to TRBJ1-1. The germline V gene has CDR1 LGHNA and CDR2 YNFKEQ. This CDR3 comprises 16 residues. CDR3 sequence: CASSQDLHNRFTEAFF.

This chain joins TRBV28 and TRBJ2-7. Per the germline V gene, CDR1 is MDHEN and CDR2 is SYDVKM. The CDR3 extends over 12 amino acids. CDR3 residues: CASSLGFVEQYF.

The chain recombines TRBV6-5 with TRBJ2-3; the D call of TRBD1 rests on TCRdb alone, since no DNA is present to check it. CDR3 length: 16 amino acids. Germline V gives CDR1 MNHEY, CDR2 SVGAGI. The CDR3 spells CASSYRGDSPTDTQYF.

The CDR3 here is CASSQVQGYDGYTF. This chain connects TRBV14 to TRBJ1-2. This CDR3 has 14 residues. Germline V gene sequence: CDR1 SGHDN, CDR2 FVKESK.

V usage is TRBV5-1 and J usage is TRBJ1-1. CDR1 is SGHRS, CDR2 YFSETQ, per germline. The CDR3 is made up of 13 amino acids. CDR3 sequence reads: CASSSTQNTEAFF.

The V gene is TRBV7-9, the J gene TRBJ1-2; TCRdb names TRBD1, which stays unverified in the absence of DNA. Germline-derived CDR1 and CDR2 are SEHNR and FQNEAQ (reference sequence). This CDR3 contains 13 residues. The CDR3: CASSLGQMGGYTF.